The next 30 T cell receptor beta chains were all read from a single sample in a study of T-cell reconstitution after alpha-beta-depleted transplantation in children. Unique molecular identifiers were incorporated when the TCRbeta library was constructed. MiXCR, run by TCRdb on the PCR reads, gives a single entry per CDR3 protein. The data show about 540,000 distinct CDR3 sequences, with around 17% seen just once and roughly 3.3% held by the top ten. The starting material was PBMCs from the stem cell graft donor, obtained from the stem cell graft. The receptors come from a human donor who donated a stem cell graft to a child with acute lymphoblastic leukemia.

The chain recombines TRBV19 with TRBJ1-6, with 7 bases fitting TRBD1. Germline-derived CDR1 and CDR2 are LNHDA and SQIVND (reference sequence). The CDR3 consists of 14 residues. Germline trimming cut 6 bases from V and 7 bases from J; bases unmatched to any gene: 6. DNA for the CDR3: TGTGCCAGTAGACTCCGGGACAGCAATTCACCCCTCCACTTT. It codes for CASRLRDSNSPLHF.

This clonotype has just a few counts. The genes are TRBV4-1 and TRBJ2-5, with D possibly being TRBD2 (5 bases). Per the germline V gene, CDR1 is MGHRA and CDR2 is YSYEKL. Trimming took off 4 bases at V and 0 bases at J, with 12 bases between the two ends. This CDR3 spans 15 amino acids. CDR3 loop: CASSRRKEDQETQYF. The CDR3 DNA is TGCGCCAGCAGCCGGCGAAAGGAGGACCAAGAGACCCAGTACTTC.

This clonotype was detected a few times. The J gene is TRBJ2-1, the V gene TRBV29-1, with D perhaps assigned TRBD1 or TRBD2 (5 bases each). Per the germline V gene, CDR1 is SQVTM and CDR2 is ANQGSEA. The CDR3 length is 17 residues. V was cut by 4 bases and J by 0 bases, with 19 bases left in between. Here the CDR3 reads CSVGSHRDQSSYNEQFF. For the CDR3, the DNA is TGCAGCGTTGGGTCACACCGGGACCAGAGCTCCTACAATGAGCAGTTCTTC.

The rearrangement uses TRBV5-1 and TRBJ1-1, with a tentative D call TRBD1 (6 bases). V was cut by 2 bases and J by 2 bases, with 16 bases left in between. There are 16 residues in the CDR3. Germline-derived CDR1 and CDR2 are SGHRS and YFSETQ. As DNA, the CDR3 is TGCGCCAGCAGCTTAGGAATGACAGGAACAAACACTGAAGCTTTCTTT. Amino acid sequence: CASSLGMTGTNTEAFF.

This clonotype has more than one count but fewer than ten. The chain has TRBV6-5 and TRBJ1-2; D is possibly TRBD1 (5 bases). Germline loops: CDR1 MNHEY, CDR2 SVGAGI. V lost 0 bases to trimming and J lost 3 bases, with 20 bases between them. This CDR3 comprises 18 residues. CDR3 amino acids: CASSYSSVVGAWDYGYTF. The CDR3 nucleotides are TGTGCCAGCAGTTACTCATCGGTGGTAGGGGCATGGGACTATGGCTACACCTTC.

The CDR3 sequence: CASSVRGGQLGGYTF. The CDR3 DNA follows: TGTGCCAGCAGCGTAAGGGGCGGACAGTTGGGCGGCTACACCTTC. This chain connects TRBV7-9 to TRBJ1-2; tentatively, D is TRBD1 (6 bases). This CDR3 has 15 amino acids. In germline, CDR1 is SEHNR, CDR2 FQNEAQ (reference sequence). V was pared by 5 bases and J by 8 bases, with 21 bases between.

The chain carries TRBV5-1 and TRBJ1-1; D is unresolved. V shed 1 base and J shed 0 bases, with 7 bases lying between them. The CDR3 covers 14 residues. In germline, CDR1 is SGHRS, CDR2 YFSETQ. The CDR3 sequence: CASSLPSLNTEAFF. The CDR3 DNA follows: TGCGCCAGCAGCTTGCCCAGCCTGAACACTGAAGCTTTCTTT.

The chain carries TRBV3-1 and TRBJ1-6, with a tentative D call TRBD1 (6 bases). V was trimmed by 8 bases and J by 0 bases, leaving 20 bases between them. The CDR3 runs 18 residues. Germline CDR1 LGHDT, CDR2 YNNKEL (reference sequence). The CDR3 DNA is TGTGCCAGCTGTTGGGGGAGAAGGGGGACCTCCTATAATTCACCCCTCCACTTT. Translated: CASCWGRRGTSYNSPLHF.

This clonotype was seen only once. CDR3 residues: CASIPLAVLRGQYF. The CDR3 DNA reads as TGTGCCAGCATCCCCCTGGCGGTACTACGAGGGCAGTACTTC. This sequence joins TRBV21-1 and TRBJ2-7; no check of the table's D call, TRBD1, against the DNA was made. TRBV21-1 is reported as a pseudogene. This CDR3 comprises 14 residues.

There are a few counts of this clonotype. The chain has TRBV2 and TRBJ2-7, with TRBD1 matching over 9 bases. Germline V CDR1 and CDR2: SNHLY, FYNNEI. V gave up 5 bases and J gave up 6 bases; unmatched junction bases: 8. The CDR3 has 14 residues. CDR3 residues: CASSPDRGSPEQYF. For the CDR3, the DNA is TGTGCCAGCAGTCCAGACAGGGGGTCACCCGAGCAGTACTTC.

Only a few counts were recorded for this clonotype. The rearrangement uses TRBV7-2 and TRBJ1-2; 8 bases are a match to TRBD1. V shed 5 bases and J 7 bases; nucleotides not matched to a gene: 9. This CDR3 comprises 14 residues. CDR1 and CDR2 from the germline V gene are SGHTA and FQGNSA. The CDR3 reads CASSHDRGSGGYTF. CDR3 nucleotides: TGTGCCAGCAGCCACGACAGGGGAAGTGGTGGCTACACCTTC. The full variable domain, rest sourced from reference TRBV7-2 and TRBJ1-2, is GAGVSQSPSNKVTEKGKDVELRCDPISGHTALYWYRQSLGQGLEFLIYFQGNSAPDKSGLPSDRFSAERTGGSVSTLTIQRTQQEDSAVYLCASSHDRGSGGYTFGSGTRLTVV.

The gene calls are TRBV5-1 and TRBJ2-5; the D gene is possibly TRBD1 (6 bases). The CDR3 loop spans 14 amino acids. V lost 4 bases and J lost 3, with 13 bases in between. Germline CDR1 is SGHRS and CDR2 is YFSETQ. The CDR3 DNA is TGCGCCAGCAGCCTCTCAACAGGGAAAGAGACCCAGTACTTC. Its protein is CASSLSTGKETQYF. The whole variable domain, remainder taken from reference TRBV5-1 and TRBJ2-5, is KAGVTQTPRYLIKTRGQQVTLSCSPISGHRSVSWYQQTPGQGLQFLFEYFSETQRNKGNFPGRFSGRQFSNSRSEMNVSTLELGDSALYLCASSLSTGKETQYFGPGTRLLVL.

The chain couples TRBV29-1 to TRBJ1-1; a weak D match, TRBD1 (5 bases). The CDR3 is made up of 11 amino acids. Germline V gene sequence: CDR1 SQVTM, CDR2 ANQGSEA. Trimming left V 6 bases short and J 4 bases short, with 9 bases between. Written as DNA, the CDR3 is TGCAGCGTCGGGGGTGGCACTGAAGCTTTCTTT. The encoded protein is CSVGGGTEAFF.

This clonotype was counted a few times. The CDR3 DNA sequence: TGCAGTGCTAGAGATCATTTGGGCCGTGGAAATGAGCAGTTCTTC. This encodes CSARDHLGRGNEQFF. The V and J genes are TRBV20-1 and TRBJ2-1; D ambiguous. CDR1 is DFQATT and CDR2 is SNEGSKA in the germline V gene (reference sequence). V lost 0 bases and J 7 bases, leaving 16 bases between the germline ends. CDR3 length: 15 residues.

This chain uses TRBV14 with TRBJ1-1; D perhaps matches TRBD1 (5 bases). Per germline, CDR1 SGHDN and CDR2 FVKESK. Trimming took off 4 bases at V and 6 bases at J, with 12 bases between the two ends. The CDR3 length is 13 residues. The CDR3, as DNA: TGTGCCAGCAGCCTGCTACCGGGGCCTGAAGCTTTCTTT. This gives the protein CASSLLPGPEAFF.

The chain links TRBV6-1 to TRBJ1-5; TRBD1 aligns across 9 bases. Germline CDR1 is MNHNS and CDR2 is SASEGT. V shed 6 bases and J 7 bases; nucleotides not matched to a gene: 7. This CDR3 has 14 residues. CDR3 bases: TGTGCCAGCAGGGACAGGGGCGGGTTACAGCCCCAGCATTTT. Translating gives CASRDRGGLQPQHF.

The chain combines TRBV29-1 with TRBJ2-4; 12 positions agree with TRBD2. Trimming cost V 7 bases and J 4 bases; bases outside gene matches: 14. Germline CDR1 SQVTM, CDR2 ANQGSEA. CDR3 length: 17 residues. For the CDR3, the DNA is TGCAGCGCCACCAGACTAGCGGGAGTTGGGGGAAAAAACATTCAGTACTTC. It is translated as CSATRLAGVGGKNIQYF. The entire variable domain, with the rest obtained from reference TRBV29-1 and TRBJ2-4, is as follows: SAVISQKPSRDICQRGTSLTIQCQVDSQVTMMFWYRQQPGQSLTLIATANQGSEATYESGFVIDKFPISRPNLTFSTLTVSNMSPEDSSIYLCSATRLAGVGGKNIQYFGAGTRLSVL.

The rearrangement joins TRBV29-1 to TRBJ2-1; no clear D. The CDR3 totals 11 residues. Trimming pared 0 bases from V and 6 bases from J, leaving 3 bases between. The germline gives CDR1 SQVTM, CDR2 ANQGSEA. DNA for the CDR3: TGCAGCGTTGAAGACGGCAATGAGCAGTTCTTC. Its translation is CSVEDGNEQFF.

The chain recombines TRBV27 with TRBJ2-1; TRBD2 matches at 9 bases. The germline V gene has CDR1 MNHEY and CDR2 SMNVEV (reference sequence). V was pared by 7 bases and J by 7 bases, with 17 bases of the junction left unmatched. This CDR3 has 17 amino acids. CDR3 nucleotide sequence: TGTGCCAGCATCGGGTTCGGCGGGAGGGTTAACTTAAATGAGCAGTTCTTC. This translates into CASIGFGGRVNLNEQFF.

In the case of this clonotype: A read error may produce the germline difference seen at one junction end. The chain recombines TRBV19 with TRBJ2-6; 8 bases agree with TRBD1. Germline V CDR1 and CDR2: LNHDA, SQIVND (reference sequence). The CDR3 covers 13 residues. CDR3 bases: TGTGCCAGTAGCATGGACAGGGCCAACCTCCTGACTTTC. It codes for CASSMDRANLLTF.

This clonotype was counted many times. The V and J genes are TRBV20-1 and TRBJ2-1; 10 nucleotides line up with TRBD2. The CDR3 is 17 amino acids. Germline V gene sequence: CDR1 DFQATT, CDR2 SNEGSKA (reference sequence). V dropped 3 bases and J dropped 4; count of bases not matched to a gene: 12. The CDR3 DNA is TGCAGTGCTAGTAGCCCCCAGCGGGAGGGAAGATACAATGAGCAGTTCTTC. Translation gives CSASSPQREGRYNEQFF.

This clonotype turned up a few times. The chain carries TRBV3-1 and TRBJ2-1, with D perhaps matching TRBD1 or TRBD2 (5 bases each). V shed 4 bases and J shed 2 bases, with 15 bases lying between them. Germline CDR1 and CDR2: LGHDT and YNNKEL (reference sequence). This CDR3 spans 16 amino acids. The CDR3 DNA is TGTGCCAGCAGCCCTTGGGGGAGTTCTCCCTACAATGAGCAGTTCTTC. It codes for CASSPWGSSPYNEQFF.

In its sample, this clonotype was seen a few times. The rearrangement uses TRBV12-3 or TRBV12-4 and TRBJ2-7, with 10 bases lining up with TRBD2. Trimming took 7 bases from V and 3 from J; bases not matched to a gene: 9. The CDR3 totals 15 residues. This CDR3 reads CASKLAGEPLYEQYF. In DNA, the CDR3 is TGTGCCAGCAAGCTAGCGGGAGAACCCCTCTACGAGCAGTACTTC.

This clonotype came up a few times. This chain links TRBV15 with TRBJ2-3; D remains unclear. The CDR3 covers 15 residues. V gave up 1 base and J gave up 0 bases, with 8 bases separating them. The germline CDR1 and CDR2 sequences are LNHNV and YYDKDF (reference sequence). The CDR3 coding sequence is TGTGCCACCAGCAGAGGTGACGGGAGCACAGATACGCAGTATTTT. Translating it yields CATSRGDGSTDTQYF.

This rearrangement joins TRBV9 to TRBJ2-7, with 10 bases identical to TRBD2. Germline CDR1 and CDR2: SGDLS and YYNGEE. The CDR3 extends over 14 amino acids. The V segment lost 4 bases and the J segment 0 bases; nucleotides outside the gene matches: 1. CDR3 in amino acids: CASSSGGVSYEQYF. DNA of the CDR3: TGTGCCAGCAGCAGCGGGGGGGTCTCCTACGAGCAGTACTTC.

CDR3 sequence reads: CASSLGPSGRYEQYF. Here the CDR3 DNA reads TGTGCCAGCAGCTTAGGCCCCAGCGGGAGATACGAGCAGTACTTC. The chain couples TRBV13 to TRBJ2-7; 8 nucleotides agree with TRBD2. The CDR3 spans 15 residues. Germline CDR1 reads PRHDT; CDR2 reads FYEKMQ (reference sequence). J gave up 4 bases and V 0 bases, and 5 bases lay outside the gene matches.

There are a few counts of this clonotype. V gene TRBV29-1 combines with J gene TRBJ2-1; D might be TRBD2 (6 bases). The length of the CDR3 is 15 residues. V shed 4 bases and J shed 0 bases, with 13 bases lying between them. Germline CDR1 SQVTM, CDR2 ANQGSEA. In DNA form, the CDR3 reads TGCAGCGTTGTCGGAGGGAGAGGCTCCTACAATGAGCAGTTCTTC. Residues: CSVVGGRGSYNEQFF.

In its sample, this clonotype was seen a few times. The chain recombines TRBV6-5 with TRBJ2-1; 7 positions agree with TRBD2. Per the germline V gene, CDR1 is MNHEY and CDR2 is SVGAGI. V gave up 5 bases and J gave up 8 bases; unmatched junction bases: 6. The CDR3 has 13 residues. The CDR3 coding sequence is TGTGCCAGCAGTATGGGGGGGTGGGATGAGCAGTTCTTC. Its protein is CASSMGGWDEQFF.

The V call is TRBV23-1, the J call TRBJ2-7; 8 bases are shared with TRBD1. TRBV23-1 is labeled an ORF, and its function is uncertain. The CDR3 contains 12 residues. The J segment lost 5 bases and the V segment lost 3 bases, leaving 0 bases of the junction unmatched. The CDR3: CASSQGQDEQYF. The DNA of the CDR3 is TGCGCCAGCAGTCAGGGACAGGACGAGCAGTACTTC.

This clonotype came up a few times. The chain couples TRBV20-1 to TRBJ2-1; D assignment may be TRBD1 or TRBD2 (5 bases each). Deletions cut 0 bases from V and 4 bases from J, with 10 bases between. Germline lookup yields CDR1 DFQATT and CDR2 SNEGSKA (reference sequence). This CDR3 contains 14 residues. In DNA, the CDR3 is TGCAGTGCTAGAGATGGGGCGGGTTACAATGAGCAGTTCTTC. Residues: CSARDGAGYNEQFF.